This T cell receptor beta chain was observed in a study of blood T cell repertoires in COVID-19. Across the whole study: The samples span acute and convalescent COVID-19 from the United States, Italy and Spain. Nucleic acid was either cDNA or gDNA, and it came from T cells, B-cell-depleted T cells, or PBMCs.

As originally analysed: Reference gene primer amplification yielded estimated nucleated cell counts. Sequencing was performed with immunoSEQ multiplex PCR; in TCRdb, only in-frame clones are kept and a portion is missing. V and J calls and clone size come straight from that table; D and trimming were deduced from the DNA. The table lists some 240,000 clones, about 90% of them singletons. The V gene lost 2 bases and the J gene lost 4 bases, with 14 bases spanning the gap. CDR1 is SGDLS, CDR2 YYNGEE, per germline. This CDR3 comprises 15 residues. Patients from Seattle were sampled longitudinally, starting during active infection.

The chain combines TRBV9 with TRBJ2-3; D perhaps matches TRBD2 (5 bases). The source is a woman aged 60-75 years with COVID-19, enrolled during active disease. The sequenced material came from peripheral blood. The CDR3 bases are TGTGCCAGCAGCGTTTCTCCGGGGTTGCCAGATACGCAGTATTTT. Residues: CASSVSPGLPDTQYF.